This TCR beta chain appears in the sequencing data of a study of blood T cells in healthy people across ages (dated by TCRdb to 2013 to 2016). In the study overall: In model experiments, roughly one uniquely barcoded TCR beta cDNA molecule per two T cells was captured by template switching. To track age-related changes in TCR beta repertoire diversity, the study relied on deep sequencing normalized with unique cDNA molecular identifiers. The donors were split into four age groups: young (average around 17 years), middle-aged (more than 35), aged (more than 60) and long-lived (about 82). To avoid experimental bias, donors of different ages were spread randomly across the sequencing lanes. Two additional independent replicas of 1 million unique cDNA reads from the same blood draw were analyzed for two donors (one aged 18 to 30 and one aged 80 or older). The paper's findings and limits, for the study overall: The percentage of naive T cells measured by flow cytometry correlated strongly with observed TCR beta diversity. Compared with the aged group, more naive CD4+ T cells, fewer expanded clones and increased TCR diversity were shown by the long-lived group, suggesting age selection. Because profiling used bulk unsorted PBMCs, naive and antigen-experienced compartments could not be compared conclusively. Observed TCR beta diversity per million T cells fell roughly linearly with age, and a significant reduction was already apparent by age around 39. The CMV infection status of donors was not known, potentially confounding age-related changes in expanded clonotypes. Estimates of total diversity based on one million sequenced T cells were considered lower bounds and underestimates.

The library was generated by 5' RACE. The sequencing machine was an Illumina HiSeq 2500. A second PCR of about 7 to 12 cycles was performed with a sample-barcoded 5' primer and a J-beta primer mix. Each TCR beta cDNA molecule received a unique molecular identifier from a template-switch 5' adaptor carrying 12 random nucleotides. At least 2.5 million CDR3-containing paired-end reads were obtained from each sample. First-strand cDNA was synthesized from all RNA with the Mint cDNA synthesis kit, primed by a TRBC-specific oligonucleotide. Following uracil-DNA glycosylase treatment, all cDNA underwent a first 18-cycle PCR with the universal primers M1SS and BC2_uni_R. As for the authors' bioinformatics: For normalization, 1 million high-quality reads were randomly selected from each sample, with every read carrying a distinct molecular identifier. Reads sharing molecular identifiers were discarded rather than binned into consensus sequences. MiTCR, with a Q25 quality threshold and the strictest error-elimination algorithm, was used for CDR3 identification, clonotype clustering and error correction. Lower-bound total TCR beta diversity was estimated with a nonparametric unseen species model using Euler transformation. The public reads were run again by TCRdb, first through fastp at Q25 and then through MiXCR, and only productive beta chains were kept. Entries are consolidated by CDR3 protein sequence, retaining the most common genes and DNA. The V and J calls follow TCRdb's processing rather than the paper's. For this sample there are roughly 680,000 distinct CDR3 sequences; about 51% appear just once. Roughly 12% of the sample is taken by the ten largest.

Comments on this clonotype: What this receptor recognizes is not known. No much larger clonotype is one base removed from it; base qualities were not supplied.

From the cysteine up to the phenylalanine, the CDR3 has a length of 15 residues. Solely the CDR3 DNA is kept, with 45 bases framed from the first base. The junction carries 12 bases between V and J, which are trimmed by 4 bases and 0 bases respectively. Looking up the germline V gene yields CDR1 SGHVS and CDR2 FNYEAQ. The donors were some 36 Caucasian individuals from Russia, aged roughly 6 to 90 years, who were systemically healthy. Each donor gave 8.5 to 10 milliliters of peripheral blood, collected into EDTA-treated Vacutainer tubes. Ficoll-Paque density-gradient centrifugation was used to isolate PBMCs, with at least 7 million per sample. Trizol reagent was used to extract total RNA from PBMCs, with at least 5.5 micrograms per sample. For every donor, flow cytometry on a PBMC aliquot measured the percentage of naive CD45RAhigh/CD27high T cells.

The V and J segments used are TRBV7-6 and TRBJ1-1; the best D guess is TRBD1, with 5 bases matching. The sample was blood. The clonotype was recovered from a woman of 80 years or more in good health. The sequenced DNA: TGTGCCAGCAGCTCCTTGGCAGGGTTGAACACTGAAGCTTTCTTT. Translation gives CASSSLAGLNTEAFF.